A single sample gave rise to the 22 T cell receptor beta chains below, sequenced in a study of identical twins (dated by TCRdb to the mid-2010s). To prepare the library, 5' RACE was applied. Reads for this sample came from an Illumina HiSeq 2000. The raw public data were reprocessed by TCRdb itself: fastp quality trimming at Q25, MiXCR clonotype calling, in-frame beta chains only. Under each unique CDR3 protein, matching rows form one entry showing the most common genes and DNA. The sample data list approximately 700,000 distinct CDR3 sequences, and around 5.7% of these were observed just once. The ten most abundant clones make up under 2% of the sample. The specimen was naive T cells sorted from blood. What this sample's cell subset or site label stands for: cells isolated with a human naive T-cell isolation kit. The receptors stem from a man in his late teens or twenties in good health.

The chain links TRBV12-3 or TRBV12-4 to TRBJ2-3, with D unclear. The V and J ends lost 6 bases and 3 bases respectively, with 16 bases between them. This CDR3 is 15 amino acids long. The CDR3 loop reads CASSSLVPRTDTQYF. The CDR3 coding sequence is TGTGCCAGCAGCTCGCTGGTCCCCCGAACAGATACGCAGTATTTT.

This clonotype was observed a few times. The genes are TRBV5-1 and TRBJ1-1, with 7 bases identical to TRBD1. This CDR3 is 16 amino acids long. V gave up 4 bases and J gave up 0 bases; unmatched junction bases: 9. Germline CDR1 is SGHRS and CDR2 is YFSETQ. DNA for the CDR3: TGCGCCAGCAGCAGCGGGACAGTAATTCTGAACACTGAAGCTTTCTTT. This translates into CASSSGTVILNTEAFF.

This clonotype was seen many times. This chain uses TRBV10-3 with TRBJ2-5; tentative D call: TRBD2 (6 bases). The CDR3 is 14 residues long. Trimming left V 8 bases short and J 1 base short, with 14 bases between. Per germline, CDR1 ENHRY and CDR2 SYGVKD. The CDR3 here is CAIAGGTSQETQYF. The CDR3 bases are TGTGCCATCGCCGGCGGGACGAGCCAAGAGACCCAGTACTTC.

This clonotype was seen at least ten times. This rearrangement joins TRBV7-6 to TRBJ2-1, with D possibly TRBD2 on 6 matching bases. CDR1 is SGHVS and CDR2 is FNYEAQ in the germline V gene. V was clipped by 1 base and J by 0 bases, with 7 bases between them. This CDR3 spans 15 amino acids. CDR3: CASSLVAASYNEQFF. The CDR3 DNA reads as TGTGCCAGCAGCTTAGTAGCGGCCTCCTACAATGAGCAGTTCTTC.

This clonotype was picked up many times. Written as DNA, the CDR3 is TGCGCCAGCAGCTTCAGCGGGAGAGGTCTAGATACGCAGTATTTT. Its translation is CASSFSGRGLDTQYF. This chain uses TRBV5-1 with TRBJ2-3; 8 nucleotides agree with TRBD2. The CDR3 is 15 residues long. Trimming removed 2 bases from V and 5 bases from J; junction bases left unmatched: 7. Germline V gene sequence: CDR1 SGHRS, CDR2 YFSETQ.

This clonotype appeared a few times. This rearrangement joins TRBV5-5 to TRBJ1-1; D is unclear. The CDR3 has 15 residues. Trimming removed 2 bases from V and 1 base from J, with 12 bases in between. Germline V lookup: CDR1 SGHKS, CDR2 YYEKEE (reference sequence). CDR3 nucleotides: TGTGCCAGCAGCTTTTATCAGGCCTCGAACACTGAAGCTTTCTTT. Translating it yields CASSFYQASNTEAFF.

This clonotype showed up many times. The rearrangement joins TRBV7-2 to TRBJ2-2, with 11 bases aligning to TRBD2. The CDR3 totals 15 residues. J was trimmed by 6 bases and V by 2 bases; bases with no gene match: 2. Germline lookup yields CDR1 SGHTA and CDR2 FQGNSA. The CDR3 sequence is CASSLLAGGSGELFF. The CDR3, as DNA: TGTGCCAGCAGCTTACTAGCGGGAGGCTCCGGGGAGCTGTTTTTT.

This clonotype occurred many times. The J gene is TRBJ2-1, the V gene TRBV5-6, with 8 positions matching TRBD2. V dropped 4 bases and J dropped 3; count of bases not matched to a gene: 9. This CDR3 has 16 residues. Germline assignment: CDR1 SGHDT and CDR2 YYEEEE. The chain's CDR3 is CASSQQRERYYNEQFF. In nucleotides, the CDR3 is TGTGCCAGCAGCCAGCAGCGGGAGAGGTACTACAATGAGCAGTTCTTC. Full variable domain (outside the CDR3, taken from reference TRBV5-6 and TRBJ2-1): DAGVTQSPTHLIKTRGQQVTLRCSPKSGHDTVSWYQQALGQGPQFIFQYYEEEERQRGNFPDRFSGHQFPNYSSELNVNALLLGDSALYLCASSQQRERYYNEQFFGPGTRLTVL.

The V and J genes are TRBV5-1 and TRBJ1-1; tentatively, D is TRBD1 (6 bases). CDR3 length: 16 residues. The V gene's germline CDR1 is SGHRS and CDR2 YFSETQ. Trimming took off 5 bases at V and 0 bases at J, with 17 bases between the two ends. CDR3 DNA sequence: TGCGCCAGCAGGACTTCCCGGGACACCTTGAACACTGAAGCTTTCTTT. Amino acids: CASRTSRDTLNTEAFF.

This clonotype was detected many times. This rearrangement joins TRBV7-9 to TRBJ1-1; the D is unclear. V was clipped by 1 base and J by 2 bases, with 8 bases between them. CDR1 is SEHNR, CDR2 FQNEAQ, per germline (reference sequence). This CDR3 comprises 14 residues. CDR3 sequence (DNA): TGTGCCAGCAGCTTAGTAGCTGAAAACACTGAAGCTTTCTTT. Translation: CASSLVAENTEAFF. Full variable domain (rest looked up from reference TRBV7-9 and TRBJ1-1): DTGVSQNPRHKITKRGQNVTFRCDPISEHNRLYWYRQTLGQGPEFLTYFQNEAQLEKSRLLSDRFSAERPKGSFSTLEIQRTEQGDSAMYLCASSLVAENTEAFFGQGTRLTVV.

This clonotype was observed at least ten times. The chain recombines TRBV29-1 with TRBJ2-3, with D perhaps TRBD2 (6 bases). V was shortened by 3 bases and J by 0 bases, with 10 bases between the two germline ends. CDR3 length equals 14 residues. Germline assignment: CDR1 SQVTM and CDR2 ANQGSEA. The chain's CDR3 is CSVDPAGSTDTQYF. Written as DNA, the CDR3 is TGCAGCGTTGATCCAGCGGGTAGCACAGATACGCAGTATTTT.

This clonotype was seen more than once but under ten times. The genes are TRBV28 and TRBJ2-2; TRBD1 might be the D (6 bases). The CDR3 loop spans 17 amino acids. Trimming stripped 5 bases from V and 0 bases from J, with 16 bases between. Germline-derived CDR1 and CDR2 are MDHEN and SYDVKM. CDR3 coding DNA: TGTGCCAGCAGTCCACTCCCAGGGGCAGCGAACACCGGGGAGCTGTTTTTT. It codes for CASSPLPGAANTGELFF.

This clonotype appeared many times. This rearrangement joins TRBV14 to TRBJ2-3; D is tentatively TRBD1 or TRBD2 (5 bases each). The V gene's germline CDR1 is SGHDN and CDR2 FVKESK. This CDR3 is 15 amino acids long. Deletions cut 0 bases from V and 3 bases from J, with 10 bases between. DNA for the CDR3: TGTGCCAGCAGCCAAGAGAACGGGGCGACAGATACGCAGTATTTT. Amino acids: CASSQENGATDTQYF.

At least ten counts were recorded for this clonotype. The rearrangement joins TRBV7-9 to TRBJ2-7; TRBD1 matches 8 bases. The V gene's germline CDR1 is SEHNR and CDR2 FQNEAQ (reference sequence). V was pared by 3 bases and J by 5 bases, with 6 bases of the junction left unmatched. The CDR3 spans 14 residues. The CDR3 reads CASSLYPGGHEQYF. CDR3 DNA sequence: TGTGCCAGCAGCTTGTATCCAGGGGGCCACGAGCAGTACTTC.

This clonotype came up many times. The CDR3 DNA reads TGTGCCAGCAGTTACTCGAAGTACAGACTCGGGGCTGAAGCTTTCTTT. Translating gives CASSYSKYRLGAEAFF. This chain connects TRBV6-5 to TRBJ1-1; D is unresolved. The CDR3 length is 16 residues. The ends were cut back, 0 bases at V and 6 bases at J, with 17 bases in the middle. The germline gives CDR1 MNHEY, CDR2 SVGAGI.

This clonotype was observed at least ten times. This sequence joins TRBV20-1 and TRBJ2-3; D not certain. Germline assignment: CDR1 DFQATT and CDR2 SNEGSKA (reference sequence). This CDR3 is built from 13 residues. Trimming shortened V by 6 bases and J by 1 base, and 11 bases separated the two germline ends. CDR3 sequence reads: CSAFQERTDTQYF. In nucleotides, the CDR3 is TGCAGTGCCTTTCAGGAACGCACAGATACGCAGTATTTT.

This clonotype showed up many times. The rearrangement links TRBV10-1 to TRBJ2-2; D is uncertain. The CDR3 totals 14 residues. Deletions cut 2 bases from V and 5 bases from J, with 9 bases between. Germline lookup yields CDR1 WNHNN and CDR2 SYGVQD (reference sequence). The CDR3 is CASSEGLRTGELFF. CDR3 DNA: TGCGCCAGCAGTGAGGGGTTACGGACCGGGGAGCTGTTTTTT.

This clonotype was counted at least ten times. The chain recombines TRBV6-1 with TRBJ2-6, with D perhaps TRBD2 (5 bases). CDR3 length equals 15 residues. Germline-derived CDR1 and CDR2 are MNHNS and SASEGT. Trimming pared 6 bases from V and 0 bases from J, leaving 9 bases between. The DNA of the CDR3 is TGTGCCAGCAGCGGACTGAGCTCTGGGGCCAACGTCCTGACTTTC. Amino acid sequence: CASSGLSSGANVLTF.

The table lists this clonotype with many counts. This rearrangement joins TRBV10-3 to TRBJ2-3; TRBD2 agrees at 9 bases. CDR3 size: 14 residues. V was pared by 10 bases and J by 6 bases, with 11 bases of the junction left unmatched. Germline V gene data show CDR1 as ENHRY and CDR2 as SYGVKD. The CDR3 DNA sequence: TGTGCCACCGGCGGGACTAGCTACTCCGATACGCAGTATTTT. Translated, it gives CATGGTSYSDTQYF.

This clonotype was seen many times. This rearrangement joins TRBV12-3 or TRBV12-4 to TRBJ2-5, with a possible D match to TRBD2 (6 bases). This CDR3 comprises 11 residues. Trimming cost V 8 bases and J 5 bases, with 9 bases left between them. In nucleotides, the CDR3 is TGTGCCAGCGGACGGGGGGAGACCCAGTACTTC. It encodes CASGRGETQYF.

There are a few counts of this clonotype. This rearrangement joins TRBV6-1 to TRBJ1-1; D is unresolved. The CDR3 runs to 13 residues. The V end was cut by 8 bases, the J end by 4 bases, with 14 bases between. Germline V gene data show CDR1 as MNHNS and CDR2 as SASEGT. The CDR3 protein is CASRQRELTEAFF. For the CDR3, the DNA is TGTGCCAGCCGTCAAAGGGAACTCACTGAAGCTTTCTTT.

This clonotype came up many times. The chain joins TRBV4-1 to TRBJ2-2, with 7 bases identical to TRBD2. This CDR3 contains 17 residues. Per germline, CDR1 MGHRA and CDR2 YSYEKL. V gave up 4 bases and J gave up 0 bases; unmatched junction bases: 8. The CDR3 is CASSPDLSGTNTGELFF. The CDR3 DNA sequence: TGCGCCAGCAGCCCTGACTTAAGCGGGACGAACACCGGGGAGCTGTTTTTT.